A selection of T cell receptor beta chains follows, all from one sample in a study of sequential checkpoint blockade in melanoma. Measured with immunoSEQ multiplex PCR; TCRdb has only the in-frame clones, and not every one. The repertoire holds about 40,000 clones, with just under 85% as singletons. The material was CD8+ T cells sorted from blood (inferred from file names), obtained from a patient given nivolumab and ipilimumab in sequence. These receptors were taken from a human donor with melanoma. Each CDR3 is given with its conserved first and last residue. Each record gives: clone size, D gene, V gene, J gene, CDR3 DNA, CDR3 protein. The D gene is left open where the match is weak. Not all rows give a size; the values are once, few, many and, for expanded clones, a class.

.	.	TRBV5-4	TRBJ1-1	TGTGCCAGCAGCTTGGAAGCAGGGAACACTGAAGCTTTCTTT	CASSLEAGNTEAFF
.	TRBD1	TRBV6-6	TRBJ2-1	TGTGCCAGCAGTTACAAATTGACAGGGGGCGAATTCTTC	CASSYKLTGGEFF
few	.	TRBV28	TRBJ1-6	TGTGCCAGCAGTCCTCAAAGGGGCCCCCTCCACTTT	CASSPQRGPLHF
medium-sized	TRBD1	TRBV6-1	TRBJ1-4	TGTGCCAGCAGTGCCGGACAGGGTCATGAAAAACTGTTTTTT	CASSAGQGHEKLFF
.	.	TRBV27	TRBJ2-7	TGTGCCAGCAGTTTATCTGGAGAAGGTCAATACGAGCAGTACTTC	CASSLSGEGQYEQYF
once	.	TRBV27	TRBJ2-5	TGTGCCAGCCGAGTCGCGATTCAAGAGACCCAGTACTTC	CASRVAIQETQYF
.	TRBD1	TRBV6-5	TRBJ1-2	TGTGCCAGCAGTTTACAGGGGTACGATGGCTACACCTTC	CASSLQGYDGYTF
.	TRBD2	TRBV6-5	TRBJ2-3	TGTGCCAGCAGCGGACTAGCGGGAGGCACAGATACGCAGTATTTT	CASSGLAGGTDTQYF
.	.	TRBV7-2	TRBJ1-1	TGTGCCAGCAGCTCTATTGGGGGGGGGCTGACTGAAGCTTTCTTT	CASSSIGGGLTEAFF
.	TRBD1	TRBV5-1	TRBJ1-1	TGCGCCAGCAGCATTGACCAATCGGGACAGGAGAACACTGAAGCTTTCTTT	CASSIDQSGQENTEAFF
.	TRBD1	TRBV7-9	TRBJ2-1	TGTGCCAGCAGCATCCCGGGACAGGGGTTCAATGAGCAGTTCTTC	CASSIPGQGFNEQFF
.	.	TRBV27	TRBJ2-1	TGTGCCAGCAGCTCGCCGGGACTCAGCTCCTACAATGAGCAGTTCTTC	CASSSPGLSSYNEQFF
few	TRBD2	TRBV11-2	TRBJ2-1	TGTGCCAGCAGCTTAGGGGACCTTATAGCGGGAAACCCCTACAATGAGCAGTTCTTC	CASSLGDLIAGNPYNEQFF
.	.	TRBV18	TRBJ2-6	TGTGCCAGCTCACCCAAAGAACAGGGCTCTGGGGCCAACGTCCTGACTTTC	CASSPKEQGSGANVLTF
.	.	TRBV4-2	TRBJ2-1	TGTGCCAGCAGCCAAGAGGAGGGGGGGTACAATGAGCAGTTCTTC	CASSQEEGGYNEQFF